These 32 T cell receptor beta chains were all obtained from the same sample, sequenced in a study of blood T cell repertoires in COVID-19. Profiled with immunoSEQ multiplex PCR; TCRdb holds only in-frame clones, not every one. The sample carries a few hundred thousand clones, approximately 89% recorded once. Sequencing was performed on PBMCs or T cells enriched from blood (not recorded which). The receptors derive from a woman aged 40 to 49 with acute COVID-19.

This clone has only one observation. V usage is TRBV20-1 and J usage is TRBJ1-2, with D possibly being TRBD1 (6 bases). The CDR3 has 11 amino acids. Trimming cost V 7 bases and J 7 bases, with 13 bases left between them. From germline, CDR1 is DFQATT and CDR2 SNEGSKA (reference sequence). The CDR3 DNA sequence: TGCAGTGTACTCCAGGGGACTGGCTACACCTTC. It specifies CSVLQGTGYTF.

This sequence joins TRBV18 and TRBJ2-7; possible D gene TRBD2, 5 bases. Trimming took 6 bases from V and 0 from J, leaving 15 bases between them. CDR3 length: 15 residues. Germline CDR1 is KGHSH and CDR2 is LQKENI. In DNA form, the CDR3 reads TGTGCCAGCTCCACGTTAGTCCTAGCCTCCTACGAGCAGTACTTC. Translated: CASSTLVLASYEQYF.

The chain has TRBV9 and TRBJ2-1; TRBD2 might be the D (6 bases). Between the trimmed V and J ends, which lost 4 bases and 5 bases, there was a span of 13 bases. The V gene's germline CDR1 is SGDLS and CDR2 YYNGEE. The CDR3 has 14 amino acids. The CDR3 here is CASSPGSLNNEQFF. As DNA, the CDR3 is TGTGCCAGCAGCCCCGGGAGCTTAAACAATGAGCAGTTCTTC.

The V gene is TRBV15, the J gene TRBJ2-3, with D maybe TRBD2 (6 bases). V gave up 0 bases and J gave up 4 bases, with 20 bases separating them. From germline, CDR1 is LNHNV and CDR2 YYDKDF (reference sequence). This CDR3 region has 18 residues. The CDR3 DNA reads TGTGCCACCAGCAGAGAGGTTCCGACATCCTCTAGCGCAGATACGCAGTATTTT. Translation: CATSREVPTSSSADTQYF.

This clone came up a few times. The CDR3 DNA follows: TGTGCCAGCTCATCTTCGATAACCGGGACAGGGGGTAAGCAGTACTTC. Its protein is CASSSSITGTGGKQYF. The rearrangement joins TRBV18 to TRBJ2-7; TRBD1 matches at 11 bases. V lost 5 bases to trimming and J lost 8 bases; unmatched junction nucleotides: 14. The germline V gene encodes CDR1 KGHSH and CDR2 LQKENI. This CDR3 region has 16 residues.

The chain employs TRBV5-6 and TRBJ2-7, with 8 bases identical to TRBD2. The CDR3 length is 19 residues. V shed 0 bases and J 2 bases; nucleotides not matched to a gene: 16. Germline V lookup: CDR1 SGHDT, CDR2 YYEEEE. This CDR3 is CASSLVEVDGREVTYEQYV. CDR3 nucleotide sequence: TGTGCCAGCAGCTTGGTGGAAGTCGATGGGCGGGAGGTGACCTACGAGCAGTACGTC.

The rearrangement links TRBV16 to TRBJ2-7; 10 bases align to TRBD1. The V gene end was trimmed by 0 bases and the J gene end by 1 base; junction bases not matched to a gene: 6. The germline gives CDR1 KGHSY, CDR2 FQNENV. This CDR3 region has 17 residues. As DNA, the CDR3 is TGTGCCAGCAGCCAATCTCTGAGGACAGGGGGTTCCTACGAGCAGTACTTC. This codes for CASSQSLRTGGSYEQYF.

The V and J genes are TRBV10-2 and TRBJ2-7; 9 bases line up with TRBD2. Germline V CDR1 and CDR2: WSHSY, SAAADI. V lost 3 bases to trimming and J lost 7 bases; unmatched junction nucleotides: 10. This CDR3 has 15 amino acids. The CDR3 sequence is CASSEGTSPLGEQYF. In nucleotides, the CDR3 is TGCGCCAGCAGTGAAGGGACTAGCCCGCTGGGGGAGCAGTACTTC.

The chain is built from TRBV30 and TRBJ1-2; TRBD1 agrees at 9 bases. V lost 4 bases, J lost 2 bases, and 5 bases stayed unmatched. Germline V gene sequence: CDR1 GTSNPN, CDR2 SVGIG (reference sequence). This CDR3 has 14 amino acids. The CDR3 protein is CAWTLTGGNYGYTF. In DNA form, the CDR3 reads TGTGCCTGGACCCTGACAGGGGGAAACTATGGCTACACCTTC.

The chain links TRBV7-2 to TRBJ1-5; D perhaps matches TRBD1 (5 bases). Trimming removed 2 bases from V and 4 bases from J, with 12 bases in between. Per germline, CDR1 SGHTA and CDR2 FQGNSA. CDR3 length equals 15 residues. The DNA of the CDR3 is TGTGCCAGCAGCTTAAATATGGGGGGGAATCAGCCCCAGCATTTT. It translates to CASSLNMGGNQPQHF.

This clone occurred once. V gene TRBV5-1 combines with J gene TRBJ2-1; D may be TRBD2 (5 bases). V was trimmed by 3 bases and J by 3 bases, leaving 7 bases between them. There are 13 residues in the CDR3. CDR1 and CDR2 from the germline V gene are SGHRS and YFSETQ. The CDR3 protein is CASSSDYYNEQFF. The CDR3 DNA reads TGCGCCAGCAGCTCCGACTACTACAATGAGCAGTTCTTC.

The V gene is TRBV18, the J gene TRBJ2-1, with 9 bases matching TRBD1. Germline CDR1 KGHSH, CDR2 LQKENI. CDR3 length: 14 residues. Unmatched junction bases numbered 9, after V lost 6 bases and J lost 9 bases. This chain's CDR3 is CASSSWDREGEQFF. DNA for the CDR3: TGTGCCAGCTCCTCATGGGACAGGGAAGGTGAGCAGTTCTTC.

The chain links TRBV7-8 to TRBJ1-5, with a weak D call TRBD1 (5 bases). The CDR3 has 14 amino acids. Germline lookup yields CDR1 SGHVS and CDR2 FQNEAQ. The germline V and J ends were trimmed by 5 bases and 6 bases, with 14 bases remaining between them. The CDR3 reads CASSPRTRSQPQHF. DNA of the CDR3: TGTGCCAGCAGCCCGAGGACAAGGTCTCAGCCCCAGCATTTT. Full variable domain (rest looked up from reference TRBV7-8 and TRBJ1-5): GAGVSQSPRYKVAKRGQDVALRCDPISGHVSLFWYQQALGQGPEFLTYFQNEAQLDKSGLPSDRFFAERPEGSVSTLKIQRTQQEDSAVYLCASSPRTRSQPQHFGDGTRLSIL.

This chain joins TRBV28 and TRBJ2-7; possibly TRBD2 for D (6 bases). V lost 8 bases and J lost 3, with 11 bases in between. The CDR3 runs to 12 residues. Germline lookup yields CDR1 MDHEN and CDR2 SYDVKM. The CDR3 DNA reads TGTGCCAGCGGGGACTCCGACTACGAGCAGTACGTC. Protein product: CASGDSDYEQYV.

The CDR3 protein is CASSYVGLDRYEQYF. DNA for the CDR3: TGTGCCAGCAGCTATGTGGGGTTAGACAGGTACGAGCAGTACTTC. The chain joins TRBV5-8 to TRBJ2-7, with TRBD1 as a possible D gene (6 bases). CDR3 length: 15 amino acids. Germline-derived CDR1 and CDR2 are SGHTS and YDEGEE. V was shortened by 3 bases and J by 4 bases, with 17 bases between the two germline ends.

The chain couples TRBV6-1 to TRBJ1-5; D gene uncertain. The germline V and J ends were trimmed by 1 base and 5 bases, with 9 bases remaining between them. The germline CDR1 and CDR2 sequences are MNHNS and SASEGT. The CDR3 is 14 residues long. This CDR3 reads CASSEVGTDQPQHF. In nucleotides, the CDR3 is TGTGCCAGCAGTGAAGTGGGCACCGATCAGCCCCAGCATTTT.

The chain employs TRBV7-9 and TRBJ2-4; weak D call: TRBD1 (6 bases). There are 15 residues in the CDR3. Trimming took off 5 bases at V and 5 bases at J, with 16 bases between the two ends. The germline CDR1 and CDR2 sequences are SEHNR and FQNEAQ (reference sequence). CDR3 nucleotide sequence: TGTGCCAGCAGCGTGGGACAATGGACGCAAAACATTCAGTACTTC. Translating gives CASSVGQWTQNIQYF.

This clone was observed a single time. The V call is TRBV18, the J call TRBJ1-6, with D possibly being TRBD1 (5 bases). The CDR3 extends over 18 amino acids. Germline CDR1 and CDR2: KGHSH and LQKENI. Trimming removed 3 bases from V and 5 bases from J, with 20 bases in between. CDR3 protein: CASSPSRRGYMDNSPLHF. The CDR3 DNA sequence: TGTGCCAGCTCACCCTCGAGAAGGGGCTACATGGATAATTCACCCCTCCACTTT.

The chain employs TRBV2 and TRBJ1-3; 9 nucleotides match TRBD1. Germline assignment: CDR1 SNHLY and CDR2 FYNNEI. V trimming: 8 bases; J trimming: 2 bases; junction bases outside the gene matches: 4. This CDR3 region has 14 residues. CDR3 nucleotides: TGTGCCAGCGTGACAGGGGGACCTGGAAACACCATATATTTT. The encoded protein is CASVTGGPGNTIYF.

The CDR3 region has the DNA TGTGCCAGCAGCGGGCGAGTGGTGGACAATGAGCAGTTCTTC. Its translation is CASSGRVVDNEQFF. V and J are TRBV7-2 and TRBJ2-1; D gene uncertain. V lost 5 bases, J lost 5 bases, and 13 bases lay in between. The CDR3 runs 14 residues. The germline gives CDR1 SGHTA, CDR2 FQGNSA.

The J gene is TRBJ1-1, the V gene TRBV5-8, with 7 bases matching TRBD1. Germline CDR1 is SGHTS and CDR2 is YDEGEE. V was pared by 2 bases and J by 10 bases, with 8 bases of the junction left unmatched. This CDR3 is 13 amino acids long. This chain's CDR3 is CASSLTGETGAFF. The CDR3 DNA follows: TGTGCCAGCAGCTTAACAGGGGAGACGGGAGCTTTCTTT.

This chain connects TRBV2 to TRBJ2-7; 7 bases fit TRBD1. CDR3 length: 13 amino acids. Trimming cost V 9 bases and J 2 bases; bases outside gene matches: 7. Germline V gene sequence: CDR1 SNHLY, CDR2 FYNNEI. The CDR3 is CASSRDRTYEQYF. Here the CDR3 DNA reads TGTGCCAGTAGCCGGGACAGAACCTACGAGCAGTACTTC.

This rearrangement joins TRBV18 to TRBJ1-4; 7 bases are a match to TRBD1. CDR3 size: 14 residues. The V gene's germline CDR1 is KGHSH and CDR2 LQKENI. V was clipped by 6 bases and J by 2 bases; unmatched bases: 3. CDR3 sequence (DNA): TGTGCCAGCTCCCCGGGACAGACTAATGAAAAACTGTTTTTT. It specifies CASSPGQTNEKLFF.

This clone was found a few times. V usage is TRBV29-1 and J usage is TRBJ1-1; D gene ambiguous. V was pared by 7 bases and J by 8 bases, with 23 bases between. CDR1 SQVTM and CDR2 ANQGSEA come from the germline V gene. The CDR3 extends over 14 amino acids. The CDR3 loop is CSALMVEVPPEAFF. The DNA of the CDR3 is TGCAGCGCCCTTATGGTCGAGGTCCCCCCGGAAGCTTTCTTT.

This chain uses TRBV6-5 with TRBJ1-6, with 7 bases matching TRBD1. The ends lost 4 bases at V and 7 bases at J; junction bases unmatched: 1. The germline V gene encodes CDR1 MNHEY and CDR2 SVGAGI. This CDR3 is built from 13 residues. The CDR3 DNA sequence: TGTGCCAGCAGTTCGGACAGGAATTCACCCCTCCACTTT. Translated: CASSSDRNSPLHF.

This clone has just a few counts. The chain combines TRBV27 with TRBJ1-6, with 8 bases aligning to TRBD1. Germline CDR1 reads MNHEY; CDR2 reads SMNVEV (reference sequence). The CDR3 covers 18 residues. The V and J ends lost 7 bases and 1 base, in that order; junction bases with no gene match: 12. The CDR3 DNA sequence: TGTGCCAGCACCCCAGGACAGGGTTTGGGATCCTATAATTCACCCCTCCACTTT. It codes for CASTPGQGLGSYNSPLHF.

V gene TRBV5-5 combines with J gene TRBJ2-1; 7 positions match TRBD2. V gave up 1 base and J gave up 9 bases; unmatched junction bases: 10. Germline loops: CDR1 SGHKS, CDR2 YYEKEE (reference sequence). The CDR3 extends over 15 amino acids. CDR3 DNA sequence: TGTGCCAGCAGCTTGCGGGAGCTAGCGGTTGGTGAGCAGTTCTTC. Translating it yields CASSLRELAVGEQFF.

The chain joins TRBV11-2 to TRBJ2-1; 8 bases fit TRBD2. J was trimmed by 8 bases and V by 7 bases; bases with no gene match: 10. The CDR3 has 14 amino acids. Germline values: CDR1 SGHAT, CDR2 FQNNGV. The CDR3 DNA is TGTGCCAGCACCCAAAGCGGGAGCTCAGATGAGCAGTTCTTC. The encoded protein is CASTQSGSSDEQFF.

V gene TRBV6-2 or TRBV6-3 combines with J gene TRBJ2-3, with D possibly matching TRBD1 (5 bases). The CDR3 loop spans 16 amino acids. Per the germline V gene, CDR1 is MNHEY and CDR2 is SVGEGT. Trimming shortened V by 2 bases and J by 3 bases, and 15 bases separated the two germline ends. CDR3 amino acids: CASSYRPGQGTDTQYF. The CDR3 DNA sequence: TGTGCCAGCAGTTACCGACCCGGGCAGGGAACAGATACGCAGTATTTT.

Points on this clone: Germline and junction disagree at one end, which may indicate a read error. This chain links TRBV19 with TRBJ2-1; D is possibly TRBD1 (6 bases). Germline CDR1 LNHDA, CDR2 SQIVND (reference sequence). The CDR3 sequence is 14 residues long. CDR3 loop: CASNPTLRDILKVF. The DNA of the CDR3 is TGTGCCAGTAACCCTACTCTCCGGGACATTCTTAAGGTCTTC.

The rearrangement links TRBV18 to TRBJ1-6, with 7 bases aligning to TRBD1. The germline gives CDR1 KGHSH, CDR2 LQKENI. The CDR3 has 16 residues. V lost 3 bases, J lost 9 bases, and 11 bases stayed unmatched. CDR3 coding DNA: TGTGCCAGCTCACCGATCGGACAGGCCAACCTTTCACCCCTCCACTTT. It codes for CASSPIGQANLSPLHF.

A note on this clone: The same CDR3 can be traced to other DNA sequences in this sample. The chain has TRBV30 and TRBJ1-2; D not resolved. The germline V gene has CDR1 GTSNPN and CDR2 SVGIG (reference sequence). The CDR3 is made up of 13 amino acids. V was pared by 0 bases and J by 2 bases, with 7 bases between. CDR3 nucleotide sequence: TGTGCCTGGAGTGTACAAGTAAACTATGGCTACACCTTC. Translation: CAWSVQVNYGYTF. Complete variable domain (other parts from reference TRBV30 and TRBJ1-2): SQTIHQWPATLVQPVGSPLSLECTVEGTSNPNLYWYRQAAGRGLQLLFYSVGIGQISSEVPQNLSASRPQDRQFILSSKKLLLSDSGFYLCAWSVQVNYGYTFGSGTRLTVV.